Following are 16 T cell receptor beta chains from one sample sequenced in a study of T-cell memory formation after mild COVID-19. One entry per CDR3 protein results from TCRdb running MiXCR on the 5' RACE reads. Here the sample spans 25,000 to 35,000 distinct CDR3 sequences, roughly 12% being singletons. The sequenced sample consisted of PBMCs or a T cell subset sorted from them (not recorded which). The source is an adult woman who had mild COVID-19 (a few samples of this study predate the infection). Cell type and time point are not known.

The table lists this clonotype with a few counts. This may stem from a read error, because a much larger clone lies one nucleotide away. The chain combines TRBV27 with TRBJ2-7; no firm D call. The CDR3 is made up of 14 amino acids. From germline, CDR1 is MNHEY and CDR2 SMNVEV (reference sequence). CDR3 nucleotide sequence: TGTGCCAGCAGAGTCTTACTTTCCTCCTCCGAGCAGTACTTC. Amino acid sequence: CASRVLLSSSEQYF.

This clonotype was seen ten or more times. The rearrangement links TRBV24-1 to TRBJ2-1; D gene unclear. V lost 9 bases and J lost 7, with 18 bases in between. CDR3 size: 14 residues. Germline V gene data show CDR1 as KGHDR and CDR2 as SFDVKD. The CDR3 protein is CATSDYNRINEQFF. As DNA, the CDR3 is TGTGCCACCTCCGATTATAATCGGATTAATGAGCAGTTCTTC.

This clonotype was detected ten times or more. The genes are TRBV7-3 and TRBJ2-6; D is perhaps TRBD1 (5 bases). V gave up 1 base and J gave up 0 bases, with 22 bases separating them. CDR1 SGHTA and CDR2 FQGTGA come from the germline V gene. The CDR3 extends over 21 amino acids. The CDR3 protein is CASSLNGLGAGFGSGANVLTF. The CDR3 DNA reads TGTGCCAGCAGCTTAAACGGGCTAGGGGCAGGGTTTGGCTCTGGGGCCAACGTCCTGACTTTC.

By sample fraction, this clonotype is medium-sized (0.01 to 0.1%). This sequence joins TRBV29-1 and TRBJ2-7; no firm D call. The CDR3 has 12 amino acids. V was pared by 4 bases and J by 0 bases, with 7 bases between. Germline CDR1 reads SQVTM; CDR2 reads ANQGSEA. DNA of the CDR3: TGCAGCGTTGCTGTGGTCTCCTACGAGCAGTACTTC. This gives the protein CSVAVVSYEQYF.

The table lists this clonotype with many counts. The V call is TRBV7-2, the J call TRBJ2-5; D possibly corresponds to TRBD2 (6 bases). CDR3 size: 16 residues. Trimming shortened V by 2 bases and J by 4 bases, and 17 bases separated the two germline ends. Germline lookup yields CDR1 SGHTA and CDR2 FQGNSA. The CDR3 bases are TGTGCCAGCAGCTTATTTCCGCGGGGAGCAGGAGAGACCCAGTACTTC. As protein: CASSLFPRGAGETQYF. Full variable domain (remainder filled in from reference TRBV7-2 and TRBJ2-5): GAGVSQSPSNKVTEKGKDVELRCDPISGHTALYWYRQSLGQGLEFLIYFQGNSAPDKSGLPSDRFSAERTGGSVSTLTIQRTQQEDSAVYLCASSLFPRGAGETQYFGPGTRLLVL.

This clonotype occurred many times. The chain recombines TRBV7-2 with TRBJ1-4; maybe TRBD1 (6 bases). Germline V gene data show CDR1 as SGHTA and CDR2 as FQGNSA. The CDR3 loop spans 16 amino acids. The ends were cut back, 0 bases at V and 4 bases at J, with 12 bases in the middle. CDR3: CASSLAPGQFNEKLFF. CDR3 DNA sequence: TGTGCCAGCAGCTTAGCCCCAGGACAGTTTAATGAAAAACTGTTTTTT.

CDR3 protein: CASSQHRGRFGEQFF. CDR3 DNA: TGTGCCAGCAGCCAACACAGGGGGAGGTTCGGTGAGCAGTTCTTC. This chain links TRBV4-2 with TRBJ2-1; 8 nucleotides match TRBD1. J was trimmed by 9 bases and V by 2 bases; bases with no gene match: 9. CDR3 length: 15 amino acids. The V gene's germline CDR1 is LGHNA and CDR2 YNFKEQ.

This clonotype showed up many times. The V and J genes are TRBV7-8 and TRBJ2-1, with D unclear. The CDR3 extends over 14 amino acids. Germline V CDR1 and CDR2: SGHVS, FQNEAQ. With 4 bases removed from V and 8 bases from J, the gap between germline ends came to 15 bases. CDR3: CASSSSRPGYEQFF. CDR3 nucleotide sequence: TGTGCCAGCAGCTCCAGCCGGCCGGGCTATGAGCAGTTCTTC.

The rearrangement joins TRBV9 to TRBJ2-1; a possible D gene is TRBD2 (6 bases). Germline CDR1 SGDLS, CDR2 YYNGEE. The ends were cut back, 4 bases at V and 2 bases at J, with 13 bases in the middle. CDR3 length: 15 amino acids. The DNA for the CDR3 is TGTGCCAGCAGCCCCGGGGCGGGAACCTACAATGAGCAGTTCTTC. It encodes CASSPGAGTYNEQFF.

The chain recombines TRBV7-2 with TRBJ1-2, with a possible D match to TRBD1 (6 bases). Trimming left V 5 bases short and J 2 bases short, with 12 bases between. Germline V CDR1 and CDR2: SGHTA, FQGNSA. This CDR3 has 14 residues. The CDR3 coding sequence is TGTGCCAGCAGCACGAACAGGGTGAACTATGGCTACACCTTC. This sequence encodes CASSTNRVNYGYTF.

In this sample, this clonotype turned up many times. The junction departs from the called germline gene at one end, perhaps through a read error. The chain carries TRBV7-7 and TRBJ2-5, with TRBD2 matching 8 bases. The germline V gene has CDR1 SSHAT and CDR2 FNYEAQ (reference sequence). The CDR3 is 15 amino acids. CDR3 region: CASSLKRESQETQYF. In DNA form, the CDR3 reads TGTGCTAGCAGCTTAAAGCGGGAGAGTCAAGAGACCCAGTACTTC.

This clonotype was recorded many times. The V gene is TRBV6-6, the J gene TRBJ1-1; D is undetermined. This CDR3 has 12 amino acids. The V gene's germline CDR1 is MNHNY and CDR2 SVGAGI (reference sequence). V was cut by 2 bases and J by 4 bases, with 5 bases left in between. The CDR3 bases are TGTGCCAGCAGTTACGGATCCACTGAAGCTTTCTTT. Translation: CASSYGSTEAFF.

This clonotype was found many times. The chain uses TRBV12-3 or TRBV12-4 and TRBJ1-1; D is ambiguous. The ends were cut back, 6 bases at V and 4 bases at J, with 12 bases in the middle. The CDR3 spans 13 residues. The CDR3 DNA is TGTGCCAGCAGCTTCTCAGGTGGCACTGAAGCTTTCTTT. It encodes CASSFSGGTEAFF.

This clonotype was seen at least ten times. The chain carries TRBV19 and TRBJ2-3; perhaps TRBD2 as D (5 bases). Trimming took off 5 bases at V and 0 bases at J, with 9 bases between the two ends. This CDR3 is 14 amino acids long. Germline V gene data show CDR1 as LNHDA and CDR2 as SQIVND (reference sequence). The CDR3 region is CASSPRTSTDTQYF. CDR3 nucleotide sequence: TGTGCCAGTAGTCCAAGGACTAGCACAGATACGCAGTATTTT.

This clonotype has a count of ten or more. J is TRBJ2-1 and V is TRBV23-1; D is ambiguous. TRBV23-1 has ORF status, its function being uncertain. With 2 bases removed from V and 3 bases from J, the gap between germline ends came to 14 bases. CDR3 length equals 16 residues. The CDR3 reads CASSQRDQEYYNEQFF. The CDR3 DNA is TGCGCCAGCAGTCAAAGAGATCAGGAATACTACAATGAGCAGTTCTTC.

This clonotype was observed at least ten times. The rearrangement uses TRBV6-5 and TRBJ2-6, with 7 bases matching TRBD1. This CDR3 contains 19 residues. V lost 4 bases to trimming and J lost 1 base; unmatched junction nucleotides: 13. CDR1 MNHEY and CDR2 SVGAGI come from the germline V gene. This CDR3 reads CASSSQRTGIISGANVLTF. The CDR3 region has the DNA TGTGCCAGCAGTTCCCAAAGGACAGGAATAATATCTGGGGCCAACGTCCTGACTTTC.